The 11 T cell receptor beta chains listed next were all sequenced from one sample in a study of TIL therapy for anti-PD-1-resistant metastatic lung cancer. Time point specified: pre-treatment sample, taken before nivolumab and TIL therapy. The tumor samples were excised metastases, mostly pleural nodules or supraclavicular lymph nodes. The libraries were made with immunoSEQ v3. The data were produced by immunoSEQ multiplex PCR, yet TCRdb's version contains in-frame clones alone and is incomplete. The table records more than 90,000 clones, roughly 65% of them present only once. Source: tumor tissue, taken at baseline. The source is a person between 25 and 80 years old with non-small cell lung cancer.

The chain recombines TRBV19 with TRBJ2-1, with TRBD1 matching over 10 bases. The CDR3 is made up of 14 amino acids. The trim removed 7 bases at V and 5 bases at J, leaving 5 bases unmatched. CDR1 and CDR2 from the germline V gene are LNHDA and SQIVND (reference sequence). In DNA, the CDR3 is TGTGCCAGTAATTTCGGGACAGGGGACAATGAGCAGTTCTTC. It encodes CASNFGTGDNEQFF. The full variable domain, in which reference TRBV19 and TRBJ2-1 provide the parts outside the CDR3, is DGGITQSPKYLFRKEGQNVTLSCEQNLNHDAMYWYRQDPGQGLRLIYYSQIVNDFQKGDIAEGYSVSREKKESFPLTVTSAQKNPTAFYLCASNFGTGDNEQFFGPGTRLTVL.

CDR3 sequence reads: CASSRTSDETQYF. In nucleotides, the CDR3 is TGTGCCAGCAGTCGGACTAGCGATGAGACCCAGTACTTC. The V call is TRBV7-3, the J call TRBJ2-5, with 9 positions matching TRBD2. The V and J ends lost 6 bases and 5 bases, in that order; junction bases with no gene match: 4. The germline V gene has CDR1 SGHTA and CDR2 FQGTGA. The CDR3 is made up of 13 amino acids.

This chain uses TRBV24-1 with TRBJ2-2; the match to TRBD2 covers 11 bases. Germline V lookup: CDR1 KGHDR, CDR2 SFDVKD. V gave up 5 bases and J gave up 4 bases; unmatched junction bases: 2. The CDR3 spans 15 residues. The CDR3: CATSVAGGLTGELFF. CDR3 DNA sequence: TGTGCCACCAGTGTAGCGGGAGGGCTCACCGGGGAGCTGTTTTTT.

The chain combines TRBV11-2 with TRBJ2-1; 11 nucleotides match TRBD2. V was clipped by 0 bases and J by 11 bases; unmatched bases: 21. CDR3 length: 20 amino acids. The germline gives CDR1 SGHAT, CDR2 FQNNGV. CDR3 bases: TGTGCCAGCAGCTTAGATTACCTAGCGGGAGGACCAGGGGAGAGGAAAAAGCAGTTCTTC. It yields the protein CASSLDYLAGGPGERKKQFF.

The genes are TRBV4-2 and TRBJ2-7, with 7 bases fitting TRBD1. J gave up 4 bases and V 5 bases, and 14 bases lay outside the gene matches. Germline CDR1 LGHNA, CDR2 YNFKEQ. This CDR3 is 16 amino acids long. The CDR3 DNA is TGTGCCAGCAGCACAAGCTACAGGGGATCGGGTTACGAGCAGTACTTC. Translation gives CASSTSYRGSGYEQYF.

The gene calls are TRBV6-4 and TRBJ2-2, with D perhaps matching TRBD1 (6 bases). Germline V gene lookup returns CDR1 MRHNA and CDR2 SNTAGT. The V end lost 4 bases, the J end lost 2 bases, and 8 bases lay between the germline ends. CDR3 length: 14 residues. CDR3 in DNA: TGTGCCAGCAGTGCCGGGACAAACACCGGGGAGCTGTTTTTT. Its protein is CASSAGTNTGELFF.

The chain links TRBV30 to TRBJ2-7; TRBD2 is a possible D gene (6 bases). The V end was cut by 0 bases, the J end by 7 bases, with 19 bases between. Germline CDR1 reads GTSNPN; CDR2 reads SVGIG (reference sequence). The CDR3 sequence is 15 residues long. The CDR3 is CAWSVLQKGTREQYF. CDR3 in DNA: TGTGCCTGGAGTGTACTGCAGAAGGGGACTCGTGAGCAGTACTTC.

This clone was detected only once. V is TRBV5-1 and J is TRBJ1-4, with 8 bases fitting TRBD1. Trimming cost V 0 bases and J 2 bases; bases outside gene matches: 12. The CDR3 is 19 residues long. The germline V gene encodes CDR1 SGHRS and CDR2 YFSETQ. The CDR3 protein is CASSLAVGTGGGTNEKLFF. The CDR3 region has the DNA TGCGCCAGCAGCTTGGCCGTCGGGACAGGAGGGGGGACTAATGAAAAACTGTTTTTT.

The chain is built from TRBV5-1 and TRBJ2-1, with TRBD2 matching over 9 bases. V gave up 4 bases and J gave up 6 bases; unmatched junction bases: 11. CDR1 and CDR2 from the germline V gene are SGHRS and YFSETQ. This CDR3 is built from 16 residues. Here the CDR3 reads CASSPDWLAGFNEQFF. The CDR3 nucleotides are TGCGCCAGCAGCCCGGACTGGCTAGCGGGATTCAATGAGCAGTTCTTC.

This clone has just a few counts. CDR3 bases: TGTGCCAGCAGTCTCTTCAATGAGCAGTTCTTC. It translates to CASSLFNEQFF. V usage is TRBV3-1 (or the pseudogene TRBV3-2) and J usage is TRBJ2-1; D ambiguous. The CDR3 loop spans 11 amino acids. V dropped 6 bases and J dropped 6 bases, with 6 bases sitting between them. CDR1 and CDR2 (germline): LGHDT, YNNKEL (reference sequence).

This chain joins TRBV9 and TRBJ1-6, with D hard to call. Trimming left V 4 bases short and J 5 bases short, with 19 bases between. The CDR3 runs 17 residues. Germline loops: CDR1 SGDLS, CDR2 YYNGEE. The chain's CDR3 is CASSPRGHDVNNSPLHF. The CDR3 DNA reads TGTGCCAGCAGCCCCAGAGGGCACGACGTGAATAATTCACCCCTCCACTTT.